What follows is one TCR beta chain and its context. Reverse transcription of roughly 480 ng total RNA with a constant-region primer produced TCR beta cDNA. Three nested multiplex PCR rounds, a slightly modified ARM-PCR, produced the libraries for TCR beta. In the first two PCR rounds, TRBV1-TRBV30 forward primers were paired with a C-beta reverse primer, and each round lasted roughly 10 cycles. Using its own MiXCR run on the multiplex PCR reads, TCRdb lists one record per CDR3 protein. This sample has about 180,000 distinct CDR3 sequences, with 50% to 75% found just once. The data originate from a study of tumor-infiltrating lymphocytes in primary liver carcinoma. Germline CDR1 reads ENHRY; CDR2 reads SYGVKD. This CDR3 contains 13 residues. With 2 bases removed from V and 2 bases from J, the gap between germline ends came to 7 bases. Germline DNA was extracted alongside blood RNA, which was obtained from unsorted whole blood.

Sequenced material: peripheral blood. This TCR derives from a man aged 40-50 years with primary liver carcinoma and hepatitis B virus infection. V is TRBV10-3 and J is TRBJ2-7, with a tentative D call TRBD2 (5 bases). The CDR3 DNA is TGTGCCATCAGTGAGGCCGGGACCTACGAGCAGTACTTC. It yields the protein CAISEAGTYEQYF.